The 9 T cell receptor beta chains in this list originate from one sample, sequenced in a study of regulatory T cells in long-lasting Graves disease. Time point specified: persistent/refractory GD, antithyroid drugs over 5 years with positive TRAb. From RNA extracted from PBMCs, the TCR library was made. Construction of TCR beta libraries relied on iRepertoire HTBI primers and on Arm-PCR targeting CDR3 regions. TCRdb used MiXCR to reprocess the multiplex PCR reads, holding one entry per CDR3 protein. The table records 450,000 or so distinct CDR3 sequences, around a fifth of them present only once. The sample was peripheral blood mononuclear cells (PBMCs), taken when the disease was refractory, from a patient treated with antithyroid drugs. These receptors all stem from a female donor with Graves disease.

With regard to this clonotype: A much larger clone differs from this one at a single base, so this may be a read error. The rearrangement links TRBV29-1 to TRBJ1-2; D possibly corresponds to TRBD1 (5 bases). Trimming shortened V by 4 bases and J by 7 bases, and 19 bases separated the two germline ends. In germline, CDR1 is SQVTM, CDR2 ANQGSEA. There are 14 residues in the CDR3. The CDR3: CSVGRGRVHRGYTF. DNA of the CDR3: TGCAGCGTTGGGAGGGGCAGGGTGCACCGTGGCTACACCTTC.

There are a few counts of this clonotype. The CDR3 DNA reads TGTGCCTGGAGTAGGCTACGGGAGGCCAACGTCCTGACTTTC. Encoded protein: CAWSRLREANVLTF. This chain links TRBV30 with TRBJ2-6, with D maybe TRBD2 (5 bases). CDR3 length: 14 amino acids. Trimming took off 2 bases at V and 6 bases at J, with 11 bases between the two ends. CDR1 GTSNPN and CDR2 SVGIG come from the germline V gene (reference sequence).

This clonotype was seen a few times. The chain couples TRBV2 to TRBJ2-7; 9 nucleotides align to TRBD1. The CDR3 loop spans 14 amino acids. CDR1 SNHLY and CDR2 FYNNEI come from the germline V gene. The V segment lost 7 bases and the J segment 4 bases; nucleotides outside the gene matches: 8. CDR3 residues: CASIPGQGFYEQYF. CDR3 DNA: TGTGCCAGCATCCCGGGACAGGGTTTTTACGAGCAGTACTTC. Full variable domain (missing parts from reference TRBV2 and TRBJ2-7): EPEVTQTPSHQVTQMGQEVILRCVPISNHLYFYWYRQILGQKVEFLVSFYNNEISEKSEIFDDQFSVERPDGSNFTLKIRSTKLEDSAMYFCASIPGQGFYEQYFGPGTRLTVT.

The genes are TRBV5-1 and TRBJ1-2, with unresolved D. Germline loops: CDR1 SGHRS, CDR2 YFSETQ. There are 15 residues in the CDR3. V was trimmed by 0 bases and J by 1 base, leaving 10 bases between them. The CDR3 nucleotides are TGCGCCAGCAGCTTGGGCCCCCCCCTTAACTATGGCTACACCTTC. It is translated as CASSLGPPLNYGYTF.

This clonotype was detected ten times or more. The rearrangement links TRBV7-9 to TRBJ2-7; TRBD2 agrees at 7 bases. The V and J ends lost 0 bases and 6 bases, in that order; junction bases with no gene match: 8. Germline V CDR1 and CDR2: SEHNR, FQNEAQ (reference sequence). The CDR3 sequence is 15 residues long. This chain's CDR3 is CASSLATAGVLEQYF. Here the CDR3 DNA reads TGTGCCAGCAGCTTAGCGACGGCGGGAGTACTCGAGCAGTACTTC. The full variable domain, with the rest looked up from reference TRBV7-9 and TRBJ2-7, is DTGVSQNPRHKITKRGQNVTFRCDPISEHNRLYWYRQTLGQGPEFLTYFQNEAQLEKSRLLSDRFSAERPKGSFSTLEIQRTEQGDSAMYLCASSLATAGVLEQYFGPGTRLTVT.

This clonotype was counted at least ten times. The chain uses TRBV2 and TRBJ1-1; TRBD1 agrees at 9 bases. There are 16 residues in the CDR3. Germline V gene sequence: CDR1 SNHLY, CDR2 FYNNEI. V gave up 6 bases and J gave up 1 base; unmatched junction bases: 9. CDR3 bases: TGTGCCAGCAGACGCTCCGGGACAGGGACGAACACTGAAGCTTTCTTT. As protein: CASRRSGTGTNTEAFF.

This clonotype was detected only once. The chain employs TRBV5-1 and TRBJ2-3; possible D gene TRBD1, 6 bases. CDR3 size: 14 residues. The V end lost 1 base, the J end lost 6 bases, and 12 bases lay between the germline ends. The germline gives CDR1 SGHRS, CDR2 YFSETQ. CDR3 bases: TGCGCCAGCAGCTTGATGGACAGATCCGATACGCAGTATTTT. This codes for CASSLMDRSDTQYF.

The CDR3 loop is CASSFDSNTGELFF. The CDR3 bases are TGTGCCAGCAGCTTCGACAGCAACACCGGGGAGCTGTTTTTT. This rearrangement joins TRBV7-2 to TRBJ2-2, with D tentatively TRBD1 (5 bases). This CDR3 comprises 14 residues. Germline assignment: CDR1 SGHTA and CDR2 FQGNSA. V lost 3 bases to trimming and J lost 2 bases, with 7 bases between them. The variable domain in full, with the rest retrieved from reference TRBV7-2 and TRBJ2-2, is GAGVSQSPSNKVTEKGKDVELRCDPISGHTALYWYRQSLGQGLEFLIYFQGNSAPDKSGLPSDRFSAERTGGSVSTLTIQRTQQEDSAVYLCASSFDSNTGELFFGEGSRLTVL.

The rearrangement links TRBV11-2 to TRBJ2-1; D might be TRBD1 or TRBD2, each matching 5 bases. Germline lookup yields CDR1 SGHAT and CDR2 FQNNGV. The CDR3 spans 15 residues. The V gene lost 6 bases and the J gene lost 4 bases, with 16 bases spanning the gap. CDR3 sequence (DNA): TGTGCCAGCAGTCACCGTAGTGGGGGATACAATGAGCAGTTCTTC. It encodes CASSHRSGGYNEQFF.